These T cell receptor beta chains were read from a single sample in a study of identical twins. TCRdb redid the calling of the 5' RACE reads with MiXCR, one entry per CDR3 protein. The sample yields roughly 1.6 million distinct CDR3 sequences, about 31% seen once. Sequenced input: cord blood. The receptors were sampled from a newborn girl in good health. Both conserved end residues are part of each CDR3. D genes are given only for firm matches. Size is stated for part of the rows, as once, few or many counts, or as a class when the clone is expanded.

>TRBV20-1|NA|TRBJ2-3|TRBD2
CSALAGAGADTQYF
TGCAGTGCGTTAGCGGGGGCCGGCGCAGATACGCAGTATTTT
>TRBV27|NA|TRBJ1-2|TRBD1
CASNPGTEEGYTF
TGTGCCAGCAACCCCGGGACAGAAGAAGGCTACACCTTC
>TRBV4-2|NA|TRBJ2-7|TRBD2
CASSQDPGLAHHYEQYF
TGTGCCAGCAGCCAAGATCCCGGACTAGCCCATCACTACGAGCAGTACTTC
>TRBV20-1|few|TRBJ2-5|NA
CSARGFRETQYF
TGCAGTGCTAGGGGTTTTAGGGAGACCCAGTACTTC
>TRBV9|NA|TRBJ2-1|NA
CASSQGRVRHEQFF
TGTGCCAGCAGCCAGGGCCGCGTTAGGCATGAGCAGTTCTTC
>TRBV24-1|NA|TRBJ2-1|NA
CATSEANPPWNVQFF
TGTGCCACCTCAGAAGCGAATCCCCCCTGGAATGTGCAGTTCTTC
>TRBV20-1|few|TRBJ2-3|NA
CSAKAPSADTQYF
TGCAGTGCTAAGGCCCCTAGCGCAGATACGCAGTATTTT
>TRBV12-3/TRBV12-4|few|TRBJ2-1|TRBD2
CASSLQREYNEQFF
TGTGCCAGCAGTCTCCAGCGGGAGTACAATGAGCAGTTCTTC
>TRBV28|NA|TRBJ2-2|NA
CASSSLRKFKGELFF
TGTGCCAGCAGTAGTTTAAGGAAGTTCAAGGGGGAGCTGTTTTTT
>TRBV5-1|many|TRBJ2-3|NA
CASSWTSTTDTQYF
TGCGCCAGCAGCTGGACTTCCACCACAGATACGCAGTATTTT
>TRBV6-1|many|TRBJ1-2|NA
CASSEQAANYGYTF
TGTGCCAGCAGTGAACAGGCAGCTAACTATGGCTACACCTTC
>TRBV7-9|NA|TRBJ2-3|NA
CASRSPHERRSDTQYF
TGTGCCAGCAGGTCCCCCCACGAGCGGCGGTCAGATACGCAGTATTTT
>TRBV6-5|few|TRBJ2-1|TRBD2
CASSPPSGRIGEQFF
TGTGCCAGCAGTCCCCCTAGCGGGAGAATTGGTGAGCAGTTCTTC
>TRBV28|many|TRBJ1-6|NA
CASSYANRQAINSPLHF
TGTGCCAGCAGTTACGCCAACCGACAGGCGATCAATTCACCCCTCCACTTT
>TRBV9|NA|TRBJ1-1|NA
CASSVVGSLEAFF
TGTGCCAGCAGCGTAGTAGGCAGCCTTGAAGCTTTCTTT
>TRBV20-1|NA|TRBJ2-7|TRBD2
CSAQPGGISYEQYF
TGCAGTGCCCAACCCGGGGGGATCTCCTACGAGCAGTACTTC
>TRBV20-1|NA|TRBJ1-1|NA
CRVEGPREAFF
TGCAGGGTAGAAGGACCCAGAGAAGCTTTCTTT
>TRBV6-1|NA|TRBJ2-3|TRBD1
CASSPRDRIADTQYF
TGTGCCAGCAGTCCCCGGGACAGGATTGCAGATACGCAGTATTTT
>TRBV7-2|NA|TRBJ1-5|NA
CASSYRAEPQHF
TGTGCCAGCAGCTACCGGGCCGAGCCCCAGCATTTT
>TRBV5-1|NA|TRBJ2-1|NA
CASSATLGYNEQFF
TGCGCCAGCAGCGCGACTTTAGGTTACAATGAGCAGTTCTTC
>TRBV27|NA|TRBJ2-5|NA
CASSLLEGGTQYF
TGTGCCAGCAGTTTATTGGAGGGAGGGACCCAGTACTTC
>TRBV6-1|NA|TRBJ2-1|NA
CARLKRQGVSRGGPPYNEQFF
TGTGCCAGGTTAAAACGACAGGGAGTAAGTCGCGGGGGCCCTCCCTACAATGAGCAGTTCTTC
>TRBV15|NA|TRBJ1-3|NA
CATSRDWGGNTIYF
TGTGCCACCAGCAGAGATTGGGGTGGAAACACCATATATTTT
>TRBV29-1|many|TRBJ2-3|TRBD2
CSAGSGATDTQYF
TGCAGTGCTGGTAGCGGGGCCACAGATACGCAGTATTTT
>TRBV2|NA|TRBJ2-5|NA
CASIRRVQETQYF
TGTGCCAGCATTCGTAGGGTTCAAGAGACCCAGTACTTC
>TRBV4-2|NA|TRBJ1-1|NA
CASSQAWGTEAFF
TGTGCCAGCAGCCAAGCTTGGGGCACTGAAGCTTTCTTT
>TRBV29-1|NA|TRBJ2-2|NA
CSVARTGELFF
TGCAGCGTTGCTAGGACCGGGGAGCTGTTTTTT
>TRBV5-6|NA|TRBJ2-7|TRBD1
CASSRQGWYEQYF
TGTGCCAGCAGCCGACAGGGGTGGTACGAGCAGTACTTC
>TRBV4-1|few|TRBJ2-7|NA
CASSQSSSPYEQYF
TGCGCCAGCAGCCAGTCCTCAAGCCCCTACGAGCAGTACTTC
>TRBV20-1|NA|TRBJ2-1|NA
CSARDTVLNEQFF
TGCAGTGCTAGAGACACAGTTCTCAATGAGCAGTTCTTC
>TRBV20-1|NA|TRBJ2-3|TRBD2
CSARWDGGTDTQYF
TGCAGTGCTAGATGGGACGGGGGGACAGATACGCAGTATTTT
>TRBV20-1|NA|TRBJ2-3|TRBD2
CSARAAGGLDTQYF
TGCAGTGCTAGAGCAGCGGGGGGGCTCGATACGCAGTATTTT
>TRBV3-1|NA|TRBJ2-7|NA
CASSPLGDEQYF
TGTGCCAGCAGCCCCCTAGGGGATGAGCAGTACTTC
>TRBV20-1|NA|TRBJ2-1|NA
CSASSPGLKLGNEQFF
TGCAGTGCTAGCTCCCCGGGGCTCAAGCTAGGCAATGAGCAGTTCTTC
>TRBV20-1|NA|TRBJ1-4|TRBD1
CSADRGGLNEKLFF
TGCAGTGCCGATCGAGGGGGCCTTAATGAAAAACTGTTTTTT
>TRBV29-1|few|TRBJ1-2|NA
CSVEDPRGWGYTF
TGCAGCGTTGAAGATCCGAGGGGTTGGGGCTACACCTTC
>TRBV20-1|NA|TRBJ2-5|NA
CSATGRTYNEQYF
TGCAGTGCAACCGGACGGACCTACAATGAGCAGTACTTC
>TRBV5-1|few|TRBJ2-1|TRBD2
CASTLAGGNNEQFF
TGCGCCAGCACACTAGCGGGGGGTAACAATGAGCAGTTCTTC
>TRBV20-1|few|TRBJ2-7|TRBD1
CSAIRDRGSYEQYF
TGCAGTGCTATCCGGGACAGGGGGTCCTACGAGCAGTACTTC
>TRBV7-9|NA|TRBJ2-7|TRBD1
CASSSYRGSSYEQYF
TGTGCCAGCAGCTCTTACAGGGGTTCGAGCTACGAGCAGTACTTC
>TRBV11-2|NA|TRBJ2-3|NA
CASSPSAGLNRADTQYF
TGTGCCAGCAGCCCCTCTGCGGGGCTAAATAGGGCAGATACGCAGTATTTT
>TRBV12-3/TRBV12-4|few|TRBJ2-1|NA
CASSLAGQTSYNEQFF
TGTGCCAGCAGTTTAGCGGGGCAAACCAGTTACAATGAGCAGTTCTTC
>TRBV7-9|few|TRBJ2-3|TRBD2
CASSTGLADTDTQYF
TGTGCCAGCAGCACGGGACTAGCGGACACAGATACGCAGTATTTT
>TRBV19|NA|TRBJ1-6|TRBD1
CASSIGQGRNSPLHF
TGTGCCAGTAGTATCGGACAGGGGCGGAATTCACCCCTCCACTTT
>TRBV29-1|many|TRBJ1-2|NA
CSVSGGRANYGYTF
TGCAGCGTCAGTGGGGGCAGGGCTAACTATGGCTACACCTTC
>TRBV28|few|TRBJ2-1|NA
CASSQAGLNEQFF
TGTGCCAGCAGTCAAGCGGGTCTAAATGAGCAGTTCTTC
>TRBV5-1|many|TRBJ2-5|NA
CASSLGDFQETQYF
TGCGCCAGCAGCTTGGGGGACTTTCAAGAGACCCAGTACTTC
>TRBV20-1|NA|TRBJ1-5|NA
CSARKWQGDNQPQHF
TGCAGTGCTAGGAAGTGGCAGGGCGACAATCAGCCCCAGCATTTT
>TRBV20-1|NA|TRBJ2-3|NA
CSALPSVSLGTDTQYF
TGCAGTGCTCTCCCTAGCGTTTCCTTGGGGACAGATACGCAGTATTTT
>TRBV15|once|TRBJ1-1|TRBD1
CATSREQGANTEAFF
TGTGCCACCAGCAGAGAACAGGGGGCGAACACTGAAGCTTTCTTT
>TRBV27|few|TRBJ2-7|NA
CASSLRLFAGNGEQYF
TGTGCCAGCAGTTTAAGGCTGTTTGCAGGGAACGGCGAGCAGTACTTC
>TRBV27|NA|TRBJ1-1|TRBD1
CASSLSVGTAEAFF
TGTGCCAGCAGTTTATCGGTCGGGACAGCTGAAGCTTTCTTT
>TRBV10-3|few|TRBJ2-7|NA
CAIGLSSYEQYF
TGTGCCATCGGTCTCAGCTCCTACGAGCAGTACTTC
>TRBV4-1|few|TRBJ2-7|TRBD2
CASSQGQTSGSYNEQYF
TGCGCCAGCAGCCAAGGTCAGACTAGCGGATCCTACAATGAGCAGTACTTC
>TRBV20-1|NA|TRBJ2-3|TRBD2
CSARDLAGAGTDTQYF
TGCAGTGCTAGAGATTTAGCGGGAGCTGGCACAGATACGCAGTATTTT